Below are 13 T cell receptor beta chains sequenced from a single sample in a study of blood T cells in healthy people across ages. Through a sample-barcoded 5' primer and a J-beta primer mix, a second PCR was run for roughly 6 to 11 cycles. TCRdb re-called the 5' RACE reads through MiXCR, storing one row per CDR3 protein. The profile covers 1.5 million to 2 million distinct CDR3 sequences, with roughly 32% appearing a single time and 11% taken by the ten largest. What was sequenced was blood. Receptor source: a woman aged 25 to 39 in good health.

This clonotype was found a few times. The chain is built from TRBV9 and TRBJ2-7, with 8 nucleotides matching TRBD2. Trimming took 3 bases from V and 5 from J; bases not matched to a gene: 10. CDR3 length: 15 residues. Germline loops: CDR1 SGDLS, CDR2 YYNGEE. The chain's CDR3 is CASSEGTSSEDEQYF. The DNA of the CDR3 is TGTGCCAGCAGCGAAGGGACTAGTAGCGAGGACGAGCAGTACTTC.

In regard to this clonotype: This CDR3 fails to terminate in the conserved phenylalanine or tryptophan, so it likely reflects a read error. This chain joins TRBV6-1 and TRBJ1-3; D is undetermined. This CDR3 has 12 amino acids. Trimming pared 8 bases from V and 3 bases from J, leaving 8 bases between. Germline V lookup: CDR1 MNHNS, CDR2 SASEGT. As DNA, the CDR3 is TGTGCCAGCGGTATCTTTGGAAACACCATATATGTT. It yields the protein CASGIFGNTIYV.

This clonotype has a handful of counts. V usage is TRBV20-1 and J usage is TRBJ1-1, with no clear D. Trimming stripped 5 bases from V and 6 bases from J, with 22 bases between. CDR1 and CDR2 from the germline V gene are DFQATT and SNEGSKA (reference sequence). The CDR3 length is 15 residues. The DNA for the CDR3 is TGCAGTGCTCCCCCCGCAGTCACCTCTACCTCTGAAGCTTTCTTT. Encoded protein: CSAPPAVTSTSEAFF.

This clonotype appeared a few times. The chain employs TRBV20-1 and TRBJ2-6; TRBD1 matches 9 bases. This CDR3 comprises 17 residues. Germline loops: CDR1 DFQATT, CDR2 SNEGSKA (reference sequence). The V segment lost 6 bases and the J segment 1 base; nucleotides outside the gene matches: 10. The CDR3 DNA follows: TGCAGTGCCTCCCAACAGGGGGCGTTATCTGGGGCCAACGTCCTGACTTTC. This codes for CSASQQGALSGANVLTF.

There are a few counts of this clonotype. This sequence joins TRBV6-6 and TRBJ1-2, with TRBD1 as a possible D gene (6 bases). The germline CDR1 and CDR2 sequences are MNHNY and SVGAGI (reference sequence). The V end lost 3 bases, the J end lost 4 bases, and 9 bases lay between the germline ends. This CDR3 contains 13 residues. CDR3 nucleotide sequence: TGTGCCAGCAGTTATGCACAGGGCTATGGCTACACCTTC. Its translation: CASSYAQGYGYTF.

The chain carries TRBV9 and TRBJ2-3; TRBD2 agrees at 7 bases. Germline loops: CDR1 SGDLS, CDR2 YYNGEE. J was trimmed by 4 bases and V by 3 bases; bases with no gene match: 8. CDR3 length equals 15 residues. The CDR3 is CASSAGGSGADTQYF. The DNA for the CDR3 is TGTGCCAGCAGCGCGGGGGGTAGCGGAGCAGATACGCAGTATTTT.

V is TRBV19 and J is TRBJ1-5; the D is unclear. Germline V gene lookup returns CDR1 LNHDA and CDR2 SQIVND (reference sequence). V lost 4 bases and J lost 1, with 11 bases in between. The CDR3 loop spans 15 amino acids. Here the CDR3 DNA reads TGTGCCAGTAGTACTCTTATCTGGAGCAATCAGCCCCAGCATTTT. It is translated as CASSTLIWSNQPQHF.

The chain joins TRBV28 to TRBJ1-1; D is possibly TRBD1 (5 bases). The CDR3 consists of 13 residues. The V end lost 11 bases, the J end lost 1 base, and 14 bases lay between the germline ends. Germline loops: CDR1 MDHEN, CDR2 SYDVKM. CDR3 nucleotide sequence: TGTGCCGCCGAGAGGGGTGAGAACACTGAAGCTTTCTTT. Translating it yields CAAERGENTEAFF.

The chain links TRBV20-1 to TRBJ2-1; the D gene is possibly TRBD2 (6 bases). The CDR3 is 13 amino acids. Germline values: CDR1 DFQATT, CDR2 SNEGSKA (reference sequence). The V and J ends lost 3 bases and 9 bases respectively, with 15 bases between them. The CDR3 DNA is TGCAGTGCTAGTTGGTACGCGGGGCTTGAGCAGTTCTTC. Translated, it gives CSASWYAGLEQFF.

This clonotype was detected a few times. The chain links TRBV24-1 to TRBJ2-3, with D unresolved. Trimming took off 6 bases at V and 6 bases at J, with 15 bases between the two ends. The germline V gene encodes CDR1 KGHDR and CDR2 SFDVKD. The CDR3 has 14 amino acids. The CDR3 nucleotides read TGTGCCACCAGTAGTGGTGGTCGATCGGATACGCAGTATTTT. It translates to CATSSGGRSDTQYF.

The table lists this clonotype with a few counts. The chain is built from TRBV20-1 and TRBJ2-1; TRBD2 agrees at 12 bases. Germline trimming cut 3 bases from V and 12 bases from J; bases unmatched to any gene: 6. Germline V gene sequence: CDR1 DFQATT, CDR2 SNEGSKA (reference sequence). This CDR3 has 13 amino acids. CDR3 in DNA: TGCAGTGCTAGGGCTAGCGGGGGGGCTATGCAGTTCTTC. This sequence encodes CSARASGGAMQFF.

Of note for this clonotype: A read error may explain this, as a much larger clone is one base away. J is TRBJ1-2 and V is TRBV6-5; no firm D call. Germline V CDR1 and CDR2: MNHEY, SVGAGI. The CDR3 is 12 amino acids. V was pared by 5 bases and J by 6 bases, with 10 bases between. This CDR3 reads CASSPRWNGYTF. CDR3 sequence (DNA): TGTGCCAGCAGTCCAAGGTGGAATGGCTACACCTTC.

Comment on this clonotype: A read error may be the cause here, since a much bigger clone is one base away. This chain uses TRBV7-8 with TRBJ2-5; 7 bases line up with TRBD1. V lost 2 bases and J lost 1; bases outside the gene matches: 10. CDR1 is SGHVS, CDR2 FQNEAQ, per germline. The CDR3 spans 17 residues. CDR3 bases: TGTGCCAGCAGCTTACACCCTAGCAGGGGGACCCAAGAGACCCAGTACTTC. Encoded protein: CASSLHPSRGTQETQYF. Using reference TRBV7-8 and TRBJ2-5 for the parts outside the CDR3, the full variable domain is GAGVSQSPRYKVAKRGQDVALRCDPISGHVSLFWYQQALGQGPEFLTYFQNEAQLDKSGLPSDRFFAERPEGSVSTLKIQRTQQEDSAVYLCASSLHPSRGTQETQYFGPGTRLLVL.